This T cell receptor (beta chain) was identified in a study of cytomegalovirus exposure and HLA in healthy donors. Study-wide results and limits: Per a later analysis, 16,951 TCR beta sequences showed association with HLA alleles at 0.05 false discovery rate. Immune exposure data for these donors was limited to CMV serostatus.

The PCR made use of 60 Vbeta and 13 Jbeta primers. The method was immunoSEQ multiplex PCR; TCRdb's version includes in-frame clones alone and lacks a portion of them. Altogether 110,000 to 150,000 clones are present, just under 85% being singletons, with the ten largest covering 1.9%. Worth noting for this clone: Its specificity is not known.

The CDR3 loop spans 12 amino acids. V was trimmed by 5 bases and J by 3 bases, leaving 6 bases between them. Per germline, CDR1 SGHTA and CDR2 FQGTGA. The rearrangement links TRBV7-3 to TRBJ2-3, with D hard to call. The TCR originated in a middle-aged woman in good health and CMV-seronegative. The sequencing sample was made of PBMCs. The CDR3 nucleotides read TGTGCCAGCAGCGCCCAGACAGATACGCAGTATTTT. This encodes CASSAQTDTQYF.